The 20 T cell receptor beta chains presented below share a single source sample, sequenced in a study of T cells in women clearing cervical HPV infection. Sequencing used immunoSEQ multiplex PCR; TCRdb keeps in-frame clones, though not all of them. In total, the table holds some 25,000 clones. Specimen: blood buffy coat. The receptor set was obtained from a woman aged 18 to 75 with a cervical HPV16 infection that either progressed to CIN3+ or cleared (not recorded which).

CDR3 loop: CSARGTSAYNEQFF. The sequenced part of the CDR3 DNA is TGCAGTGCTAGAGGGACTAGCGCATACAATGAG. The chain links TRBV20-1 to TRBJ2-1; 9 nucleotides agree with TRBD2. The sequenced fragment ends 3 residues before the CDR3 boundary, so the rest is inferred from the germline J gene. With V trimmed by 1 base and J by 4 bases, 2 bases remained unmatched. CDR1 and CDR2 from the germline V gene are DFQATT and SNEGSKA (reference sequence). The CDR3 totals 14 residues.

Points on this clone: The DNA ends 3 residues before the CDR3 does, and the rest of the CDR3 is filled in from the germline J gene. V is TRBV4-2 and J is TRBJ2-2, with 9 bases lining up with TRBD2. CDR1 and CDR2 (germline): LGHNA, YNFKEQ. This CDR3 contains 17 residues. V lost 4 bases, J lost 8 bases, and 14 bases stayed unmatched. CDR3 DNA, as far as it was read: TGTGCCAGCAGCCCGGACCCTAGCGGGGCAGGAGGAGGGGAG. Translated, it gives CASSPDPSGAGGGE. The full CDR3 sequence reads CASSPDPSGAGGGELFF.

Details on this clone: The read halts 3 residues ahead of the CDR3 end, with the missing end drawn from the germline J gene. This rearrangement joins TRBV2 to TRBJ2-1, with 9 bases that match TRBD2. In germline, CDR1 is SNHLY, CDR2 FYNNEI. V lost 6 bases and J lost 1; bases outside the gene matches: 7. CDR3 length: 16 residues. The sequenced CDR3 bases are TGTGCCAGCAGGCTCCGACTAGCGGTGTCCTACAATGAG. Amino acid sequence: CASRLRLAVSYNE. The whole CDR3 is CASRLRLAVSYNEQFF.

Of note for this clone: The observed sequence ends 3 residues before the CDR3 terminus, with the missing tail filled in from the germline J gene. The genes are TRBV11-1 and TRBJ2-1; the match to TRBD2 covers 9 bases. Germline assignment: CDR1 SGHAT and CDR2 FQDESV (reference sequence). V was pared by 2 bases and J by 7 bases, with 6 bases of the junction left unmatched. This CDR3 contains 15 residues. CDR3 in amino acids: CASSLLAGSRNEQFF. CDR3 DNA, as far as it was read: TGTGCCAGCAGCTTACTAGCGGGGTCTCGGAATGAG.

Worth noting for this clone: The read comes to an end 3 residues before the CDR3 does, leaving the germline J gene to fill in the end. This chain joins TRBV5-1 and TRBJ2-3, with D hard to call. CDR3 length equals 16 residues. V lost 0 bases, J lost 1 base, and 12 bases lay in between. The germline V gene encodes CDR1 SGHRS and CDR2 YFSETQ. CDR3 sequence reads: CASSLATQSRTDTQYF. The CDR3 bases that were read are TGCGCCAGCAGCTTGGCGACTCAATCTCGCACAGATACG.

With regard to this clone: Sequencing ends 3 residues short of the CDR3 end; the germline J gene provides the rest. The chain is built from TRBV19 and TRBJ1-4, with D possibly TRBD1 on 5 matching bases. Germline CDR1 is LNHDA and CDR2 is SQIVND (reference sequence). V lost 4 bases to trimming and J lost 1 base, with 13 bases between them. The CDR3 consists of 16 residues. The CDR3 spells CASSRPGHGTNEKLFF. The sequenced part of the CDR3 DNA is TGTGCCAGTAGTAGGCCAGGGCATGGAACTAATGAAAAA. Full variable domain (missing parts from reference TRBV19 and TRBJ1-4): DGGITQSPKYLFRKEGQNVTLSCEQNLNHDAMYWYRQDPGQGLRLIYYSQIVNDFQKGDIAEGYSVSREKKESFPLTVTSAQKNPTAFYLCASSRPGHGTNEKLFFGSGTQLSVL.

Note on this clone: Read data end 3 residues before the CDR3 end; the end is taken from the germline J gene. The rearrangement links TRBV5-1 to TRBJ1-2; D might be TRBD1 (6 bases). The CDR3 length is 16 residues. Per the germline V gene, CDR1 is SGHRS and CDR2 is YFSETQ. Trimming removed 0 bases from V and 5 bases from J, with 17 bases in between. The DNA read from the CDR3 is TGCGCCAGCAGCTTGGGGATTATGGGGACACAATATGGC. Amino acids: CASSLGIMGTQYG. From start to end, the CDR3 is CASSLGIMGTQYGYTF.

Of note for this clone: The CDR3 end is not reached by the read, which stops 3 residues before it; the germline J gene fills it in. The chain joins TRBV5-1 to TRBJ1-5; possibly TRBD1 for D (5 bases). The CDR3 spans 14 residues. Germline CDR1 is SGHRS and CDR2 is YFSETQ. CDR3 DNA, as far as it was read: TGCGCCAGCAGCTTGTTCGAAGCGGGGGGTCCC. It yields the protein CASSLFEAGGP. The entire CDR3 is CASSLFEAGGPQHF.

About this clone: The sequenced fragment ends 3 residues before the CDR3 boundary, so the rest is inferred from the germline J gene. This chain links TRBV28 with TRBJ1-6; D unresolved. Germline V gene sequence: CDR1 MDHEN, CDR2 SYDVKM. Between the trimmed V and J ends, which lost 7 bases and 8 bases, there was a span of 6 bases. The CDR3 spans 11 residues. CDR3 in amino acids: CASNRDSPLHF. The CDR3 bases that were read are TGTGCCAGCAATAGGGATTCACCC.

Remarks on this clone: The read falls 3 residues short of the CDR3 end, and the missing part is taken from the germline J gene. The J gene is TRBJ2-1, the V gene TRBV19, with TRBD2 identical over 8 bases. CDR3 length: 15 amino acids. The trim removed 3 bases at V and 5 bases at J, leaving 6 bases unmatched. The germline CDR1 and CDR2 sequences are LNHDA and SQIVND (reference sequence). The sequenced CDR3 bases are TGTGCCAGTAGTATCTCAGGACTAGCAAACAATGAG. It yields the protein CASSISGLANNE. The entire CDR3 sequence reads CASSISGLANNEQFF.

As to this clone: The CDR3 is cut off 3 residues early in the read; its end comes from the germline J gene. Other DNA sequences within the sample encode an identical CDR3. This sequence joins TRBV18 and TRBJ2-5; 9 bases are a match to TRBD1. With V trimmed by 6 bases and J by 5 bases, 10 bases remained unmatched. Germline V gene data show CDR1 as KGHSH and CDR2 as LQKENI. The CDR3 spans 15 residues. The CDR3 region is CASSPPGQGGETQYF. CDR3 DNA (partial): TGTGCCAGCTCGCCTCCGGGACAGGGCGGGGAGACC.

A remark on this clone: With the read ending 3 residues before the CDR3 end, the germline J gene is used to fill in that end. The chain uses TRBV7-8 and TRBJ1-5, with TRBD1 matching 7 bases. Germline V gene lookup returns CDR1 SGHVS and CDR2 FQNEAQ. The CDR3 extends over 16 amino acids. The trim removed 4 bases at V and 5 bases at J, leaving 11 bases unmatched. CDR3 protein: CASSSGPEQGYQPQHF. Partial CDR3 DNA: TGTGCCAGCAGCTCCGGCCCCGAACAGGGGTATCAGCCC. Supplemented by reference TRBV7-8 and TRBJ1-5, the full variable domain reads GAGVSQSPRYKVAKRGQDVALRCDPISGHVSLFWYQQALGQGPEFLTYFQNEAQLDKSGLPSDRFFAERPEGSVSTLKIQRTQQEDSAVYLCASSSGPEQGYQPQHFGDGTRLSIL.

Concerning this clone itself: The sequenced fragment ends 3 residues before the CDR3 boundary, so the rest is inferred from the germline J gene. The V call is TRBV20-1, the J call TRBJ2-7; the match to TRBD2 covers 8 bases. J lost 3 bases, V lost 8 bases, and 6 bases had no gene match. CDR3 length: 12 residues. CDR1 DFQATT and CDR2 SNEGSKA come from the germline V gene (reference sequence). CDR3 residues: CSTGTRVYEQYF. The DNA read from the CDR3 is TGCAGTACGGGGACTAGGGTCTACGAG.

Concerning this clone: The read comes to an end 3 residues before the CDR3 does, leaving the germline J gene to fill in the end. The chain recombines TRBV5-1 with TRBJ2-7; TRBD1 matches 7 bases. This CDR3 contains 22 residues. Germline loops: CDR1 SGHRS, CDR2 YFSETQ. Trimming cost V 1 base and J 2 bases; bases outside gene matches: 27. Incomplete CDR3 DNA: TGCGCCAGCAGCTTGCGGACCGGAGGCCGGGACAGTATCGGAGGCTTTACCTACGAG. This sequence encodes CASSLRTGGRDSIGGFTYE. The full CDR3 is CASSLRTGGRDSIGGFTYEQYF.

Notes on this clone: The observed sequence ends 3 residues before the CDR3 terminus, with the missing tail filled in from the germline J gene. V gene TRBV5-1 combines with J gene TRBJ2-7; no firm D call. This CDR3 is 14 amino acids long. Trimming took 4 bases from V and 0 from J, leaving 11 bases between them. The germline V gene has CDR1 SGHRS and CDR2 YFSETQ. The sequenced CDR3 bases are TGCGCCAGCAGCGATCAGGCGATCTCCTACGAG. It codes for CASSDQAISYE. The full CDR3 protein is CASSDQAISYEQYF.

The CDR3 DNA, read in part, is TGTGCCAGCAGCGCCCCGTTAGCGTACGAC. Encoded protein: CASSAPLAYD. The CDR3, in full, reads CASSAPLAYDYTF. The gene calls are TRBV7-9 and TRBJ1-2; no definite D call. The read comes to an end 3 residues before the CDR3 does, leaving the germline J gene to fill in the end. CDR1 and CDR2 (germline): SEHNR, FQNEAQ (reference sequence). The CDR3 is made up of 13 amino acids.

In regard to this clone: The CDR3 is cut off 3 residues early in the read; its end comes from the germline J gene. The rearrangement uses TRBV5-4 and TRBJ2-7; TRBD2 aligns across 7 bases. After removal of 2 bases from V and 0 bases from J, the junction contained 5 bases not matched to a gene. The CDR3 totals 15 residues. CDR1 and CDR2 from the germline V gene are SGHNT and YYREEE (reference sequence). CDR3 in amino acids: CASSLAGTTSYEQYF. Incomplete CDR3 DNA: TGTGCCAGCAGCTTAGCCGGGACTACCTCCTACGAG.

As regards this clone: The read stops 3 residues short of the end of the CDR3; the missing end is completed from the germline J gene. The V call is TRBV7-6, the J call TRBJ2-3; 8 bases fit TRBD1. Germline values: CDR1 SGHVS, CDR2 FNYEAQ. This CDR3 contains 17 residues. CDR3 DNA (partial): TGTGCCAGCAGCCGGGACAGGACCAGAGCGGGTCAAGAGACG. Residues: CASSRDRTRAGQET. The full CDR3 protein reads CASSRDRTRAGQETQYF.

Details on this clone: A junction end diverges from the germline sequence, so it may reflect a read error. The sequence runs out 3 residues before the end of the CDR3; the remainder is reconstructed from the germline J gene. Different DNA sequences within this sample yield the same CDR3. This sequence joins TRBV20-1 and TRBJ2-7; 10 bases align to TRBD2. The CDR3 extends over 15 amino acids. The germline V gene encodes CDR1 DFQATT and CDR2 SNEGSKA (reference sequence). CDR3 bases read: TGCAGCGCTAGAGAGCAGACTAGCGGGTTTGTCGAG. This encodes CSAREQTSGFVE. The entire CDR3 protein reads CSAREQTSGFVEQYF.

This clone is called medium-sized based on its frequency. The sequence runs out 3 residues before the end of the CDR3; the remainder is reconstructed from the germline J gene. V and J are TRBV18 and TRBJ2-5; 13 bases align to TRBD2. V shed 3 bases, J shed 6 bases, and the junction held 4 bases outside the gene matches. CDR3 length: 15 amino acids. From germline, CDR1 is KGHSH and CDR2 LQKENI. The CDR3: CASSPGTSGIKTQYF. The part of the CDR3 DNA that was read is TGTGCCAGCTCACCCGGGACTAGCGGGATAAAGACC.